The TCR beta chain under discussion was sequenced for a study of shared clonotypes between healthy human individuals. Produced via immunoSEQ multiplex PCR; TCRdb's table is partial and in-frame only. The top ten clones hold about 0.36% of a sample with 2 million to 2.5 million clones, roughly 92% of them seen once. V gave up 8 bases and J gave up 1 base, with 15 bases separating them. From germline, CDR1 is SNHLY and CDR2 FYNNEI. This CDR3 has 14 residues. This receptor was obtained from a man younger than 30 in good health. Some clones in this sample may be carry-over from other donors' samples. V gene TRBV2 combines with J gene TRBJ2-7; the D call may be TRBD1 or TRBD2 (6 bases each). Sequencing was carried out using naive CD4+ T cells from PBMCs. Regarding subset: CD45RA+ positively selected. The CDR3 coding sequence is TGTGCCAGCGGACTACATAGGGGGTCCTACGAGCAGTACTTC. This encodes CASGLHRGSYEQYF.